The 14 T cell receptor beta chains below were found in one sample sequenced in a study of blood T cell repertoires in COVID-19. Only in-frame clones appear in the TCRdb table, and some are missing; sequencing was by immunoSEQ multiplex PCR. The profile shows fewer than 120,000 clones, approximately 82% of them singletons. Sequencing used peripheral blood. Receptors originate from a woman older than 75 with acute or convalescent COVID-19.

This clone occurred once. The chain has TRBV6-5 and TRBJ2-2, with D tentatively TRBD2 (7 bases). The CDR3 covers 14 residues. Germline CDR1 MNHEY, CDR2 SVGAGI. The germline V and J ends were trimmed by 9 bases and 0 bases, with 11 bases remaining between them. The CDR3 DNA reads as TGTGCCAGAGGGGGGGGACCGAACACCGGGGAGCTGTTTTTT. Protein: CARGGGPNTGELFF.

The genes are TRBV2 and TRBJ2-1; 10 bases align to TRBD2. Germline loops: CDR1 SNHLY, CDR2 FYNNEI. The V gene end was trimmed by 2 bases and the J gene end by 7 bases; junction bases not matched to a gene: 8. The CDR3 length is 16 residues. CDR3 sequence (DNA): TGTGCCAGCAGTGAACGTGTAGCGGGGGGTGGTAATGAGCAGTTCTTC. Amino acid sequence: CASSERVAGGGNEQFF.

In this sample, this clone turned up a few times. V is TRBV6-6 and J is TRBJ1-2; tentative D call: TRBD1 (6 bases). The V and J ends lost 5 bases and 3 bases respectively, with 7 bases between them. The CDR3 is 12 amino acids. Germline V CDR1 and CDR2: MNHNY, SVGAGI (reference sequence). The CDR3 DNA reads as TGTGCCAGCAGTGCAGGGGACTATGGCTACACCTTC. The encoded protein is CASSAGDYGYTF.

The chain links TRBV4-1 to TRBJ1-5; D perhaps matches TRBD1 (5 bases). CDR3 length equals 19 residues. The V gene's germline CDR1 is MGHRA and CDR2 YSYEKL. V was pared by 1 base and J by 2 bases, with 21 bases between. DNA of the CDR3: TGCGCCAGCAGCCAAGTTGGCCCCCTTGGGTCCAGGGGCAATCAGCCCCAGCATTTT. It specifies CASSQVGPLGSRGNQPQHF.

The genes are TRBV5-4 and TRBJ2-3; D is perhaps TRBD1 (6 bases). This CDR3 is 13 amino acids long. With 0 bases removed from V and 12 bases from J, the gap between germline ends came to 14 bases. CDR1 and CDR2 (germline): SGHNT, YYREEE (reference sequence). This chain's CDR3 is CASSLGQDRSQYF. Written as DNA, the CDR3 is TGTGCCAGCAGCTTGGGACAGGATCGATCCCAGTATTTT. Supplemented by reference TRBV5-4 and TRBJ2-3, the full variable domain reads ETGVTQSPTHLIKTRGQQVTLRCSSQSGHNTVSWYQQALGQGPQFIFQYYREEENGRGNFPPRFSGLQFPNYSSELNVNALELDDSALYLCASSLGQDRSQYFGPGTRLTVL.

This chain links TRBV28 with TRBJ2-3; 9 positions match TRBD1. This CDR3 has 16 residues. The ends lost 6 bases at V and 3 bases at J; junction bases unmatched: 10. Germline V CDR1 and CDR2: MDHEN, SYDVKM. CDR3 amino acids: CASSPWTGVRTDTQYF. The CDR3 DNA reads TGTGCCAGCAGCCCTTGGACAGGGGTTAGGACAGATACGCAGTATTTT. The entire variable domain, with the rest obtained from reference TRBV28 and TRBJ2-3, is as follows: DVKVTQSSRYLVKRTGEKVFLECVQDMDHENMFWYRQDPGLGLRLIYFSYDVKMKEKGDIPEGYSVSREKKERFSLILESASTNQTSMYLCASSPWTGVRTDTQYFGPGTRLTVL.

This chain connects TRBV18 to TRBJ2-2; 7 bases match TRBD2. This CDR3 is 16 amino acids long. The germline V gene has CDR1 KGHSH and CDR2 LQKENI. The junction had 2 bases not matched to a gene; V was cut back by 1 base and J by 0 bases. DNA for the CDR3: TGTGCCAGCTCACCACTGACTAGCACGAACACCGGGGAGCTGTTTTTT. It specifies CASSPLTSTNTGELFF. The full variable domain, its missing parts supplied by reference TRBV18 and TRBJ2-2, is NAGVMQNPRHLVRRRGQEARLRCSPMKGHSHVYWYRQLPEEGLKFMVYLQKENIIDESGMPKERFSAEFPKEGPSILRIQQVVRGDSAAYFCASSPLTSTNTGELFFGEGSRLTVL.

This chain uses TRBV4-2 with TRBJ2-5, with D possibly TRBD2 on 6 matching bases. Germline CDR1 reads LGHNA; CDR2 reads YNFKEQ. The CDR3 is 15 amino acids. V was shortened by 2 bases and J by 4 bases, with 14 bases between the two germline ends. The CDR3 loop is CASSQNPSEGETQYF. The CDR3 region has the DNA TGTGCCAGCAGCCAAAACCCTAGCGAGGGAGAGACCCAGTACTTC.

V usage is TRBV18 and J usage is TRBJ2-3, with D possibly TRBD1 on 6 matching bases. The germline V and J ends were trimmed by 6 bases and 4 bases, with 14 bases remaining between them. The CDR3 has 14 amino acids. CDR1 KGHSH and CDR2 LQKENI come from the germline V gene. CDR3 sequence reads: CASSPTKGADTQYF. The CDR3 DNA reads TGTGCCAGCTCCCCCACTAAGGGGGCAGATACGCAGTATTTT. The whole variable domain, remainder taken from reference TRBV18 and TRBJ2-3, is NAGVMQNPRHLVRRRGQEARLRCSPMKGHSHVYWYRQLPEEGLKFMVYLQKENIIDESGMPKERFSAEFPKEGPSILRIQQVVRGDSAAYFCASSPTKGADTQYFGPGTRLTVL.

This chain links TRBV6-1 with TRBJ1-3, with TRBD1 identical over 7 bases. Unmatched junction bases numbered 6, after V lost 3 bases and J lost 1 base. Germline CDR1 MNHNS, CDR2 SASEGT. CDR3 length: 16 amino acids. The CDR3 DNA sequence: TGTGCCAGCAGTGAGCATCAGGGGGTATCTGGAAACACCATATATTTT. The encoded protein is CASSEHQGVSGNTIYF.

The chain carries TRBV12-3 or TRBV12-4 and TRBJ2-7; a possible D gene is TRBD2 (6 bases). The V end was cut by 7 bases, the J end by 4 bases, with 14 bases between. The CDR3 spans 13 residues. CDR3 amino acids: CASTPGLKYEQYF. CDR3 coding DNA: TGTGCCAGCACCCCGGGACTGAAATACGAGCAGTACTTC.

V is TRBV7-3 and J is TRBJ2-2; D remains ambiguous. This CDR3 has 14 amino acids. Germline-derived CDR1 and CDR2 are SGHTA and FQGTGA. Deletions cut 5 bases from V and 6 bases from J, with 13 bases between. Written as DNA, the CDR3 is TGTGCCAGCAGCCCCGACTCGCCCCCCGGGGAGCTGTTTTTT. Protein: CASSPDSPPGELFF.

This chain joins TRBV24-1 and TRBJ2-7, with D tentatively TRBD1 (6 bases). Germline V gene lookup returns CDR1 KGHDR and CDR2 SFDVKD. The V gene lost 3 bases and the J gene lost 6 bases, with 8 bases spanning the gap. There are 12 residues in the CDR3. In nucleotides, the CDR3 is TGTGCCACCAGTGATCCCAGGGGCGAGCAGTACTTC. Protein product: CATSDPRGEQYF.

This clone occurred once. V gene TRBV3-1 (or the pseudogene TRBV3-2) combines with J gene TRBJ1-1; TRBD1 is a possible D gene (6 bases). Germline CDR1 and CDR2: LGHDT and YNNKEL (reference sequence). CDR3 size: 14 residues. Trimming took off 4 bases at V and 6 bases at J, with 15 bases between the two ends. The CDR3: CASSPGTLGPEAFF. The DNA for the CDR3 is TGTGCCAGCAGCCCCGGGACATTGGGCCCTGAAGCTTTCTTT.